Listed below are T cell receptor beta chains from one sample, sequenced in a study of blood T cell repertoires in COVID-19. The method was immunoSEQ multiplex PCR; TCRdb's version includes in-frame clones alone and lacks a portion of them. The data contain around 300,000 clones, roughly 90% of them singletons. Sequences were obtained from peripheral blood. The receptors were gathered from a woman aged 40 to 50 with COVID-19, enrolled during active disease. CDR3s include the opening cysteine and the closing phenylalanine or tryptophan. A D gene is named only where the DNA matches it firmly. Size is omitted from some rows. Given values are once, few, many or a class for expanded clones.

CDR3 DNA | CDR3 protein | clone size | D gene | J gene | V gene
TGTGCCAGCAGTTTATTGGGCAGGGAGGGTCGTACTGAAGCTTTCTTT | CASSLLGREGRTEAFF | - | - | TRBJ1-1 | TRBV28
TGTGCCAGTCCGGGACTAGCGGCAATCGAGCAGTACTTC | CASPGLAAIEQYF | once | TRBD2 | TRBJ2-7 | TRBV28
TGTGCCAGCAGTTACCCTGGCCAGCGCGCCTCCTACAATGAGCAGTTCTTC | CASSYPGQRASYNEQFF | - | - | TRBJ2-1 | TRBV6-2/TRBV6-3
TGTGCCAGTAGTATTGGGGGGGGGCCGGGCACAGATACGCAGTATTTT | CASSIGGGPGTDTQYF | - | - | TRBJ2-3 | TRBV19
TGTGCCAGCAGTGGACTAGCGGGAGACTACAATGAGCAGTTCTTC | CASSGLAGDYNEQFF | - | TRBD2 | TRBJ2-1 | TRBV6-4
TGTGCCAGCAGTGCTCGACAGGGGGTCGGGCAGCCCCAGCATTTT | CASSARQGVGQPQHF | - | TRBD1 | TRBJ1-5 | TRBV6-4
TGTGCCAGCAGCCAAGCCCTAGGATCTGGCTACACCTTC | CASSQALGSGYTF | once | - | TRBJ1-2 | TRBV4-2
TGTGCCAGCAGCCAGACAGGGGGCAACCTGAACACTGAAGCTTTCTTT | CASSQTGGNLNTEAFF | - | TRBD1 | TRBJ1-1 | TRBV5-5
TGTGCCAGCAGTGCGGTGGTCGCGGGAGGCTCAAGAACAGATACGCAGTATTTT | CASSAVVAGGSRTDTQYF | - | TRBD2 | TRBJ2-3 | TRBV6-1
TGTGCCAGCAGTTTGACAGGGGCGCGGGAGCAGTACTTC | CASSLTGAREQYF | - | TRBD1 | TRBJ2-7 | TRBV28
TGTGCCAGCAGCTCTCCCGACAATGAGCAGTTCTTC | CASSSPDNEQFF | - | - | TRBJ2-1 | TRBV7-3
TGTGCCAGCACGCCCCTGACAGGGGCTGGCTACACCTTC | CASTPLTGAGYTF | - | TRBD1 | TRBJ1-2 | TRBV7-9
TGTGCCAGCAGTTTATGGGCTAGCGGAAACTGGGCAGATACGCAGTATTTT | CASSLWASGNWADTQYF | - | TRBD2 | TRBJ2-3 | TRBV28
TGTGCCAGCAGTGGGATGACAGGCTATGGCTACACCTTC | CASSGMTGYGYTF | few | - | TRBJ1-2 | TRBV25-1
TGTGCCAGCAGCCGAGAGCAGGGGGCGATCACCGGGGAGCTGTTTTTT | CASSREQGAITGELFF | - | TRBD1 | TRBJ2-2 | TRBV4-2
TGTGCCAGTAGTATGCTCAGGGAACGAGTCACAGATACGCAGTATTTT | CASSMLRERVTDTQYF | - | - | TRBJ2-3 | TRBV19
TGTGCCAGCAGCGACGGACAGGGATCTGGGGCCAACGTCCTGACTTTC | CASSDGQGSGANVLTF | - | TRBD1 | TRBJ2-6 | TRBV7-9
TGCGCCAGCAGCCGCATTATTCTCGGGGTTTCTAGCCAAGAGACCCAGTACTTC | CASSRIILGVSSQETQYF | - | - | TRBJ2-5 | TRBV4-1
TGTGCCAGCAGCAAAAGGAGGTGTCCTGAAGCTTTCTTT | CASSKRRCPEAFF | - | - | TRBJ1-1 | TRBV21-1
TGTGCCAGAAGCGGGAGGGGCACAGATACGCAGTATTTT | CARSGRGTDTQYF | - | TRBD2 | TRBJ2-3 | TRBV6-6
TGTGCCAGCAGTTACTCTGGACAGCTAAGAAAAGAGACCCAGTACTTC | CASSYSGQLRKETQYF | - | - | TRBJ2-5 | TRBV6-5
TGCGCCAGCAGCTTGGGGGGCGCGAACACCGGGGAGCTGTTTTTT | CASSLGGANTGELFF | few | - | TRBJ2-2 | TRBV5-1
TGTGCCAGCAGCGATGCTATGATTAACTATGGCTACACCTTC | CASSDAMINYGYTF | few | - | TRBJ1-2 | TRBV9
TGCGCCAGCAGCTTGGGGGGGGAACCCTACGAGCAGTACTTC | CASSLGGEPYEQYF | - | - | TRBJ2-7 | TRBV5-1
TGCAGCGGTTACAGGGATGGCTACACCTTC | CSGYRDGYTF | - | - | TRBJ1-2 | TRBV29-1
TGTGCCAGTAGGAAGGGGGCCGTAGAAGCTTTCTTT | CASRKGAVEAFF | - | TRBD1 | TRBJ1-1 | TRBV19
TGTGCCATCAGTGGGCTGGAGAGGGAGCAGTACTTC | CAISGLEREQYF | - | - | TRBJ2-7 | TRBV10-3
TGCGCCAGCAGCCACATACACAGGGAAGGTTCCGAGCAGTACTTC | CASSHIHREGSEQYF | few | - | TRBJ2-7 | TRBV4-3
TGTGCCAGCAGCTTCAGGGTAGGGCCATACAATGAGCAGTTCTTC | CASSFRVGPYNEQFF | once | - | TRBJ2-1 | TRBV11-2
TGCGCCAGCCGCTGGGGACAGGCATGGAACACTGAAGCTTTCTTT | CASRWGQAWNTEAFF | - | TRBD1 | TRBJ1-1 | TRBV5-1
TGTGCCAGCAGCCCCTTACAGGGGGGAAACACTGAAGCTTTCTTT | CASSPLQGGNTEAFF | - | TRBD1 | TRBJ1-1 | TRBV5-8
TGTGCCACCAGCAGGCCAGGGGGCTTTTCACCCCTCCACTTT | CATSRPGGFSPLHF | - | TRBD1 | TRBJ1-6 | TRBV15
TGTGCCAGCAGCTTAGGGGGCGGGGTGGACACTGAAGCTTTCTTT | CASSLGGGVDTEAFF | - | - | TRBJ1-1 | TRBV11-3